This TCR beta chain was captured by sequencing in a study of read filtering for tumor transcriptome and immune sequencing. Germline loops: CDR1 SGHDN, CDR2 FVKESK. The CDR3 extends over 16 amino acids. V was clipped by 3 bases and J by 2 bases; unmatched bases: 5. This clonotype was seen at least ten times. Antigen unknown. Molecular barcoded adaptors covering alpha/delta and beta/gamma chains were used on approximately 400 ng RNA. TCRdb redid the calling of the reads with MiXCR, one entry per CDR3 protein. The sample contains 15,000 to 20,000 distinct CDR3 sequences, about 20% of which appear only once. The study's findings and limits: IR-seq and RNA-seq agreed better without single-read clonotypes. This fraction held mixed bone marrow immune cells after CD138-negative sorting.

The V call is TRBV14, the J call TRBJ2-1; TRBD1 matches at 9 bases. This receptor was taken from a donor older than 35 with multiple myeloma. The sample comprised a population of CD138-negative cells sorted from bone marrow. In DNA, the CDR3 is TGTGCCAGCAGCCATAGGACAGGGGCGGCCTACAATGAGCAGTTCTTC. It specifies CASSHRTGAAYNEQFF.